This TCR beta chain was sequenced during a study of blood T cell repertoires in COVID-19 (TCRdb year 2020). Regarding the research as a whole: Samples from collaborators originated in the United States, Italy and Spain and spanned both the acute and convalescent phases of COVID-19. The samples were drawn from two sources: the first 160 participants of the ongoing ImmuneRACE study, and some 1,300 subjects contributed by 6 global collaborators. The dataset comprised deeply sampled blood TCRbeta repertoires from subjects exposed to, actively infected with, or recovered from COVID-19. The repertoires were released in a freely available public database intended as a resource for research on the immune response to SARS-CoV-2. The sample metadata nearly always contained a de-identified subject ID, COVID-19 status, age in years and sex. The material from the prospective study consisted of cDNA or gDNA derived from T cells, B-cell-depleted T cells, or PBMCs. Where HLA class I and class II types were available, the types were taken from metadata supplied by the sample provider, not from assay-based typing. What the study reported, not specific to this receptor: The amount of clinical and demographic metadata varied by source and participant and was provided uncurated.

TCRbeta CDR3 regions were amplified from genomic DNA by means of the immunoSEQ Assay, a bias-controlled multiplex PCR. The authors processed their data as follows. The number of nucleated cells in each sample was estimated from the amplification of reference gene primers within the assay. Sequence reads were collapsed and filtered to measure the absolute abundance of every unique TCRbeta CDR3 rearrangement. For each sample, productive Simpson clonality was calculated as the square root of Simpson's diversity index across productive rearrangements. The clones in this table, taken by TCRdb from immuneACCESS, are in-frame only. Not every clone is retained; where verified, under half of the shortfall comes from an unresolved V gene, and the cause of the rest is unknown. V and J calls and clone size are copied from that table; D and trimming were computed from the DNA. The sample table records over 300,000 clones; roughly 85% of these occur just once. Approximately 7.9% of the sample is in the top ten clones.

Collaborating institutions collected whole blood in K2EDTA tubes following their own protocols. Collaborator samples were shipped for TCRbeta analysis as frozen whole blood, isolated PBMCs, or DNA extracted from either sample type. Details on this clone: The target of this receptor is not known. One base away there is no much larger clone; base qualities are not given.

V and J are truncated by 5 bases and 7 bases respectively, leaving an intervening sequence of 12 bases. Its CDR3 holds 13 amino acids, cysteine through phenylalanine. This entry keeps only the CDR3 DNA: 39 bases, framed from base 1. Looking up the germline V gene yields CDR1 MNHEY and CDR2 SVGAGI. Source material: peripheral blood. The V and J genes are TRBV6-5 and TRBJ2-4; TRBD2 is perhaps the D gene, given 5 matching bases. The sequence came from a human donor in a cohort sampled during active COVID-19. The CDR3 is CASSPPGINIQYF. The sequenced DNA: TGTGCCAGCAGTCCTCCGGGGATTAACATTCAGTACTTC.